Detailed here is one T cell receptor (beta chain). This entry comes from a study of blood T cell repertoires in COVID-19. Study summary: Whether acute or convalescent, the COVID-19 samples came from the United States, Italy and Spain.

Trimming took 4 bases from V and 0 from J, leaving 14 bases between them. The germline V gene has CDR1 SGDLS and CDR2 YYNGEE. The length of the CDR3 is 16 residues. The data were produced by immunoSEQ multiplex PCR, yet TCRdb's version contains in-frame clones alone and is incomplete. The table includes tens of thousands of clones, around 78% detected once. Sequenced sample: peripheral blood. The J gene is TRBJ2-1, the V gene TRBV9, with a weak D call TRBD2 (6 bases). This receptor was identified in a human donor with active or convalescent COVID-19. The donor label of this sample is uncertain. DNA of the CDR3: TGTGCCAGCAGCCCCCCGGGAGTGAGCTCCTACAATGAGCAGTTCTTC. Its protein product is CASSPPGVSSYNEQFF.